This T cell receptor (beta chain) was found in a study of neoadjuvant anti-PD-1 for oral cavity cancer (dated by TCRdb to the early 2020s). In the study overall: Three to four biweekly doses of nivolumab at 3 mg/kg were mostly administered to patients before curative-intent surgical resection. There were roughly 11 patients in the parent correlative cohort, and the response rate was over 25%. Under RECIST 1.1, a patient counted as a responder if showing complete response, partial response or stable disease, and as a non-responder if showing progression. Patients without progression received a fourth nivolumab dose around day 43 and underwent definitive surgical resection on days 50-56. Broader findings and caveats from the paper: Within PBMCs, T cell clonality (Gini index) was significantly higher in non-responders than responders after neoadjuvant nivolumab. Only a few patients per response group were included in the TCR analyses, and the authors called for validation in larger cohorts. Higher pretreatment blood Treg/Th17 ratios correlated with higher pretreatment blood TCRbeta clonality and lower post-treatment tumor TCRbeta clonality.

On this clone: It lacks a known antigen. Base qualities are not recorded, but no much larger clone differs from it by a single base.

PBMC libraries used mostly approximately 0.5 ug of input genomic DNA for deep sequencing, with six replicates per sample. Following the manufacturer's instructions, the team built TCRbeta libraries using the immunoSEQ hsTCRbeta kit. Sequencing of the completed libraries took place using an Illumina NovaSeq 6000 S4 flow cell after they had been pooled to around 3.3 nM. As for the authors' bioinformatics: The immunoSEQ Analyzer handled quality control and preprocessing of the raw data. The analysis was limited to productive rearrangements, and each clonotype was defined by a unique CDR3 amino acid sequence. Using the R package tcR, the researchers computed the Gini-Simpson index as their estimate of repertoire clonality. Gini indices were compared with Student's t test, and associations with tumor size change were assessed by Pearson correlation. The immuneACCESS repertoire file appears here via TCRdb, limited to in-frame rearrangements. These files lack a portion of the clones; in checked studies, under half of the deficit traces to unresolved V genes, and the cause of the others is not known. For V, J and clone size, that table is used; D and trimming come from the DNA. The sample table shows fewer than 35,000 clones, and more than 75% are seen once. The ten largest make up approximately 3.7% of the sample.

The sample's time point, from its label and the paper: before neoadjuvant nivolumab. None of the patients had received prior systemic or radiation treatment, and all were newly diagnosed with stage II-IVA oral cavity squamous cell carcinoma. The cohort was composed of patients with HPV-negative, locally advanced oral cavity squamous cell carcinoma. Peripheral blood mononuclear cells were analyzed directly and were not maintained or expanded in culture. The samples were drawn from a longitudinal correlative study tied to a single-arm phase II trial testing neoadjuvant nivolumab in oral cavity squamous cell carcinoma. Genomic DNA-based TCRbeta sequencing was performed on subject-matched pre- and post-treatment PBMCs and tumors from three responders and three non-responders. Peripheral blood mononuclear cells were drawn once before nivolumab treatment and a second time after treatment, when surgery took place. Genomic DNA was isolated from PBMCs using the Maxwell RSC DNA from Cells kit.

Germline trimming: 6 bases from V, 0 bases from J; junction bases outside gene matches: 3. The CDR3 contains 15 residues, cysteine and phenylalanine counted. CDR3 DNA only is kept here, 45 bases in frame from base 1. In the germline V gene, CDR1 corresponds to SGHTA and CDR2 to FQGNSA. The receptor comes from a person between 35 and 79 years old with oral cavity squamous cell carcinoma. The sequence joins TRBV7-2 to TRBJ2-1; the central 9 bases match TRBD2. The sample consisted of PBMCs, taken before nivolumab (anti-PD-1) treatment. For the CDR3, the sequence is CASRVGLASYNEQFF. At the DNA level, the sequence is TGTGCCAGCAGAGTGGGACTAGCCTCCTACAATGAGCAGTTCTTC. Where the CDR3 stops, the reference TRBV7-2 and TRBJ2-1 genes take over; the full variable domain is GAGVSQSPSNKVTEKGKDVELRCDPISGHTALYWYRQSLGQGLEFLIYFQGNSAPDKSGLPSDRFSAERTGGSVSTLTIQRTQQEDSAVYLCASRVGLASYNEQFFGPGTRLTVL.